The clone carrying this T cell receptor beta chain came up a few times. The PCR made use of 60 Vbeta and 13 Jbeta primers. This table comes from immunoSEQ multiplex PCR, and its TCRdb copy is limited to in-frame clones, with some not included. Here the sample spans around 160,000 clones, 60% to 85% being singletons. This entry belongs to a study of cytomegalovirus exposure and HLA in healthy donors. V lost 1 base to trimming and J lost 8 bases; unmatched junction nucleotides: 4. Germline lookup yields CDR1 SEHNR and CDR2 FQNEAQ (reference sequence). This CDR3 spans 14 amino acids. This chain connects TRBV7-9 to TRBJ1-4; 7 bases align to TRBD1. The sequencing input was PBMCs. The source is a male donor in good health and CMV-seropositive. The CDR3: CASSLGGGDEKLFF. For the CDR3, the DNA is TGTGCCAGCAGCTTAGGAGGGGGCGACGAAAAACTGTTTTTT.